Shown below are 25 T cell receptor beta chains from a single sample sequenced in a study of T cells expressing NK-cell markers. TCRdb reprocessed the 5' RACE reads and reports one entry per CDR3 protein, with no DNA. This sample contains 400,000 to 550,000 distinct CDR3 sequences. The sample consisted of blood T cells: a sorted CD56 or NKG2C T cell subset, CD4+ or CD8+ T cells, or bulk PBMC T cells (not recorded which). These receptors originate from a woman between 18 and 70 years old in good health.

The gene calls are TRBV4-3 and TRBJ2-2; TCRdb selects TRBD2, and the lack of DNA leaves this call unchecked. Germline V CDR1 and CDR2: LGHNA, YSLEER. CDR3 length: 18 residues. CDR3: CASSQTGLAGMNTGELFF.

The chain couples TRBV6-1 to TRBJ1-6; lacking DNA, the TRBD1 call made by TCRdb goes unchecked. This CDR3 contains 13 residues. In germline, CDR1 is MNHNS, CDR2 SASEGT. CDR3 protein: CASTDRGDSPLHF.

The chain couples TRBV5-5 to TRBJ2-3. This CDR3 has 12 residues. The germline gives CDR1 SGHKS, CDR2 YYEKEE (reference sequence). This CDR3 reads CASSGLTDTQYF. Variable domain in full (rest from reference TRBV5-5 and TRBJ2-3): DAGVTQSPTHLIKTRGQQVTLRCSPISGHKSVSWYQQVLGQGPQFIFQYYEKEERGRGNFPDRFSARQFPNYSSELNVNALLLGDSALYLCASSGLTDTQYFGPGTRLTVL.

This sequence joins TRBV7-2 and TRBJ2-5; without DNA, the TCRdb call of TRBD1 cannot be checked. Germline-derived CDR1 and CDR2 are SGHTA and FQGNSA. The CDR3 covers 14 residues. The CDR3 here is CASSFWGLGETQYF.

The chain joins TRBV6-2 or TRBV6-3 to TRBJ2-7; TCRdb lists TRBD1, though no DNA is available to test this call. This CDR3 spans 14 amino acids. Germline CDR1 is MNHEY and CDR2 is SVGEGT. The CDR3 protein is CASSVQTGFYEQYF.

The J gene is TRBJ2-1, the V gene TRBV10-2. Germline CDR1 reads WSHSY; CDR2 reads SAAADI. This CDR3 contains 11 residues. The CDR3: CASSEFNEQFF.

The gene calls are TRBV5-1 and TRBJ2-4; TCRdb picks TRBD2, but there is no DNA to check that call. CDR3 length equals 15 residues. Germline V gene data show CDR1 as SGHRS and CDR2 as YFSETQ. The CDR3 loop reads CASSLSGRDTNIQYF.

CDR3 sequence reads: CSVEGTGEGPSGSDTQYF. The chain joins TRBV29-1 to TRBJ2-3; TCRdb picks TRBD2, but there is no DNA to check that call. Germline V gene lookup returns CDR1 SQVTM and CDR2 ANQGSEA. The CDR3 runs to 18 residues.

The V gene is TRBV6-5, the J gene TRBJ1-5; TCRdb designates TRBD1, a call that cannot be tested without DNA. CDR1 MNHEY and CDR2 SVGAGI come from the germline V gene. The CDR3 is made up of 17 amino acids. This CDR3 is CASSYRDTGGWGQPQHF.

The V gene is TRBV20-1, the J gene TRBJ2-5; TCRdb returns TRBD2, unconfirmable since there is no DNA. In germline, CDR1 is DFQATT, CDR2 SNEGSKA (reference sequence). CDR3 length: 16 amino acids. CDR3 sequence reads: CSASGGSGGAGETQYF.

The chain is built from TRBV20-1 and TRBJ2-4; with no DNA, the TCRdb D assignment of TRBD2 cannot be verified. Germline-derived CDR1 and CDR2 are DFQATT and SNEGSKA (reference sequence). The CDR3 is 14 amino acids. This CDR3 is CSARGSGVKIIQYF.

CDR3: CASSPEGRDTGELFF. The genes are TRBV5-5 and TRBJ2-2; TCRdb calls TRBD2, which cannot be checked without DNA. CDR1 is SGHKS, CDR2 YYEKEE, per germline (reference sequence). There are 15 residues in the CDR3.

The rearrangement links TRBV7-3 to TRBJ2-3. This CDR3 is built from 13 residues. Germline-derived CDR1 and CDR2 are SGHTA and FQGTGA. The CDR3 sequence: CASSLNTADTQYF.

J is TRBJ1-5 and V is TRBV5-5; the TRBD1 assignment by TCRdb is unverifiable without DNA. This CDR3 spans 16 amino acids. Germline V gives CDR1 SGHKS, CDR2 YYEKEE (reference sequence). This CDR3 is CASSLFYWDSDQPQHF.

The chain couples TRBV24-1 to TRBJ1-5. The CDR3 runs 13 residues. CDR1 is KGHDR and CDR2 is SFDVKD in the germline V gene. CDR3 protein: CATALTEHQPQHF.

The chain couples TRBV19 to TRBJ2-1; TCRdb reports TRBD2, a call that lacks DNA to check it against. Germline loops: CDR1 LNHDA, CDR2 SQIVND (reference sequence). This CDR3 is built from 15 residues. CDR3: CASSSGRERSDEQFF.

The chain recombines TRBV18 with TRBJ2-4; the TRBD2 assignment by TCRdb is unverifiable without DNA. Germline V gene data show CDR1 as KGHSH and CDR2 as LQKENI. The CDR3 is made up of 17 amino acids. This CDR3 reads CASSPTKREGAKNIQYF.

V gene TRBV7-3 combines with J gene TRBJ1-1; TCRdb calls TRBD1, which cannot be checked without DNA. The CDR3 is 16 residues long. Germline V gene data show CDR1 as SGHTA and CDR2 as FQGTGA. The CDR3 protein is CASSFGRGGWNTEAFF.

This chain joins TRBV19 and TRBJ2-1; TCRdb lists TRBD2, though no DNA is available to test this call. The CDR3 spans 18 residues. In germline, CDR1 is LNHDA, CDR2 SQIVND (reference sequence). The chain's CDR3 is CASSIYPTGLAGIAEQFF.

V and J are TRBV11-1 and TRBJ1-2. Germline loops: CDR1 SGHAT, CDR2 FQDESV (reference sequence). This CDR3 comprises 14 residues. The CDR3 sequence is CASSLQSSYGGYTF.

This chain connects TRBV28 to TRBJ1-5. Looked up from germline, CDR1 is MDHEN and CDR2 is SYDVKM. The CDR3 consists of 12 residues. CDR3 region: CASRVGNQPQHF. Drawing the rest from reference TRBV28 and TRBJ1-5, the complete variable domain is DVKVTQSSRYLVKRTGEKVFLECVQDMDHENMFWYRQDPGLGLRLIYFSYDVKMKEKGDIPEGYSVSREKKERFSLILESASTNQTSMYLCASRVGNQPQHFGDGTRLSIL.

J is TRBJ2-1 and V is TRBV7-2; checking the TCRdb D call of TRBD1 is not possible without DNA. The CDR3 runs 15 residues. Germline lookup yields CDR1 SGHTA and CDR2 FQGNSA. The CDR3 loop is CASSLAPGGPNEQFF.

The chain couples TRBV6-2 or TRBV6-3 to TRBJ1-2. The CDR3 runs 12 residues. Germline CDR1 and CDR2: MNHEY and SVGEGT. The CDR3 spells CASSLTLRGYTF.

The chain joins TRBV3-1 to TRBJ1-2; TCRdb returns TRBD1, unconfirmable since there is no DNA. This CDR3 region has 15 residues. CDR1 LGHDT and CDR2 YNNKEL come from the germline V gene (reference sequence). Here the CDR3 reads CASSQSRSGRGGYTF.

This sequence joins TRBV15 and TRBJ2-4; TCRdb returns TRBD1, unconfirmable since there is no DNA. Germline V gene sequence: CDR1 LNHNV, CDR2 YYDKDF (reference sequence). There are 17 residues in the CDR3. CDR3 residues: CATSGPGSTLAKNIQYF.